Sequencing of this TCR beta chain was carried out in a study of shared clonotypes between healthy human individuals. Regarding the study as a whole: Clonotypes not shared had lower generation probabilities than those common to all four donors. In this cohort, only blood was sampled, and tissue repertoires likely differ.

How the authors handled the data: Because ImmunoSEQ provided only junction sequences with no quality scores, the filtering differed. Method: immunoSEQ multiplex PCR; TCRdb's copy keeps in-frame clones and lacks some. V and J calls plus clone size are reproduced from that table; the DNA served to infer D and trimming. The sample holds 2.3 million or so clones; 85% to 95% are singletons and the top ten take around 0.4%. Comments on this clone: Its antigen is currently unknown.

The germline CDR1 and CDR2 sequences are SGHDT and YYEEEE. This CDR3 is 12 amino acids long. The V gene lost 3 bases and the J gene lost 11 bases, with 14 bases spanning the gap. Sequencing was carried out using naive CD4+ T cells from PBMCs. Subset specified: CD45RA+ positively selected. The genes are TRBV5-6 and TRBJ1-1; D is perhaps TRBD1 (6 bases). This receptor was obtained from a man younger than 35 in good health. Some clones in this sample may be carry-over from other donors' samples. CDR3 DNA: TGTGCCAGCAGCTCCCAAGGGGGGACTGCTTTCTTT. This sequence encodes CASSSQGGTAFF.